This TCR beta chain was obtained from a study of T cell responses to AZD1222 COVID-19 vaccine. This CDR3 is built from 16 residues. CDR1 and CDR2 from the germline V gene are SGHTA and FQGNSA. Trimming took 5 bases from V and 7 from J; bases not matched to a gene: 14. This clone was picked up a small number of times. The data were produced by immunoSEQ multiplex PCR, yet TCRdb's version contains in-frame clones alone and is incomplete. This table has about 200,000 clones, approximately 93% appearing once. The chain joins TRBV7-2 to TRBJ2-5; 9 nucleotides align to TRBD2. The source material was peripheral blood, sampled 28 days after the second AZD1222 dose. This clonotype was sampled from an adult who received the AZD1222 COVID-19 vaccine. The CDR3 DNA follows: TGTGCCAGCAGCACACTAAGCGGGGGGCCCACAGCGACCCAGTACTTC. It specifies CASSTLSGGPTATQYF.